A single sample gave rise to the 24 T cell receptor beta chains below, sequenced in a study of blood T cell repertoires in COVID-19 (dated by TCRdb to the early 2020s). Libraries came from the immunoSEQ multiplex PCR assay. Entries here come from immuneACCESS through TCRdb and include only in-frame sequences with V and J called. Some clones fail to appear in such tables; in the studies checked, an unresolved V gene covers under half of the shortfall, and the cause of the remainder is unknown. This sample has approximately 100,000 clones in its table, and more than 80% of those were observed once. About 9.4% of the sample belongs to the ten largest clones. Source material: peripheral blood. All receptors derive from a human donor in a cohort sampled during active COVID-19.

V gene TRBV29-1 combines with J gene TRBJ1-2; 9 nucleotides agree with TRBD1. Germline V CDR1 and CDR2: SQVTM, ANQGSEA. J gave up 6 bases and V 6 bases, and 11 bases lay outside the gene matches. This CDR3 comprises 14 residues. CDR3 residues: CSVQQGANRDGYTF. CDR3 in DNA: TGCAGCGTACAACAGGGGGCGAATCGGGATGGCTACACCTTC.

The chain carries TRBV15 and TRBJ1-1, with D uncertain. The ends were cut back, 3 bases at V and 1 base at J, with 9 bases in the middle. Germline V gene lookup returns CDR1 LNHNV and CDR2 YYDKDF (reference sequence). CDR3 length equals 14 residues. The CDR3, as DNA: TGTGCCACCAGCAGGGATACAGCGAACACTGAAGCTTTCTTT. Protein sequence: CATSRDTANTEAFF. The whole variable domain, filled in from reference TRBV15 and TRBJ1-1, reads DAMVIQNPRYQVTQFGKPVTLSCSQTLNHNVMYWYQQKSSQAPKLLFHYYDKDFNNEADTPDNFQSRRPNTSFCFLDIRSPGLGDTAMYLCATSRDTANTEAFFGQGTRLTVV.

CDR3 DNA: TGTGCCAGCAGTTACGGGCCAAACTATGGCTACACCTTC. Its translation: CASSYGPNYGYTF. The chain combines TRBV6-2 or TRBV6-3 with TRBJ1-2; the D is unclear. Germline CDR1 is MNHEY and CDR2 is SVGEGT. Trimming pared 2 bases from V and 2 bases from J, leaving 6 bases between. The CDR3 length is 13 residues.

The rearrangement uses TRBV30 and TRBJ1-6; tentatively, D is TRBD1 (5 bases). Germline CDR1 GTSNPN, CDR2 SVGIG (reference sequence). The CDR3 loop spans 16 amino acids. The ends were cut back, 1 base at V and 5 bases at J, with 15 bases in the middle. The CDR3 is CAWSAKDGGDNSPLHF. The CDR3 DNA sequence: TGTGCCTGGAGTGCCAAGGACGGAGGGGATAATTCACCCCTCCACTTT.

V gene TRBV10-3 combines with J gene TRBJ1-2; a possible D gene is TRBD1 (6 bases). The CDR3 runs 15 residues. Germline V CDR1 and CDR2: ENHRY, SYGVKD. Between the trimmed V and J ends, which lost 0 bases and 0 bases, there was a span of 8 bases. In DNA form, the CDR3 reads TGTGCCATCAGTGAGTCTCAGGGGCCTAACTATGGCTACACCTTC. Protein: CAISESQGPNYGYTF.

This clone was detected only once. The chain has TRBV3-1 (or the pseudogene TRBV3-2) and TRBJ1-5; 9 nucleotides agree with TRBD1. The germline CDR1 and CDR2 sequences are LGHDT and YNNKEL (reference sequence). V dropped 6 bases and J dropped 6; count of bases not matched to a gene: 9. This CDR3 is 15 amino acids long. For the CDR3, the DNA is TGTGCCAGCAGTCCTCGACAGGGGGTATCTCAGCCCCAGCATTTT. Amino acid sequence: CASSPRQGVSQPQHF.

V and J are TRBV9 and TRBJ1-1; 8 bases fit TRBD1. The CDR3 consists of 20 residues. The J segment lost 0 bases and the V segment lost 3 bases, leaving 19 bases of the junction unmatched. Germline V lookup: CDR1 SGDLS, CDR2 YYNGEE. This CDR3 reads CASSAKGGRGPLGVNTEAFF. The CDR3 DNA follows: TGTGCCAGCAGCGCAAAGGGGGGCAGGGGGCCCCTCGGGGTGAACACTGAAGCTTTCTTT.

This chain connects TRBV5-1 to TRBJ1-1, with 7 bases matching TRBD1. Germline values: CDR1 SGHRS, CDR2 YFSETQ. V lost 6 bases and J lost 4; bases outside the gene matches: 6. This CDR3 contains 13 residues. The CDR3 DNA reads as TGCGCCAGCAATCTAGGGGGCGGCACTGAAGCTTTCTTT. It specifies CASNLGGGTEAFF.

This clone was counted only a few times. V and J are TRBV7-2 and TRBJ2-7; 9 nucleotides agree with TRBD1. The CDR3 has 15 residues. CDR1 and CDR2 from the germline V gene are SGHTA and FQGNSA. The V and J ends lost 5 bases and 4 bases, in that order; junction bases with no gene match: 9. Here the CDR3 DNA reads TGTGCCAGCAGCGCGGGACAGACAGGGGGGTACGAGCAGTACTTC. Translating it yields CASSAGQTGGYEQYF.

The CDR3 reads CASSLTEGGRYYNEQFF. In DNA, the CDR3 is TGTGCCAGCAGCCTCACAGAAGGCGGGAGATATTACAATGAGCAGTTCTTC. The chain joins TRBV14 to TRBJ2-1; TRBD2 agrees at 7 bases. This CDR3 spans 17 amino acids. V lost 4 bases, J lost 4 bases, and 13 bases stayed unmatched. Germline V gene sequence: CDR1 SGHDN, CDR2 FVKESK. Together with reference TRBV14 and TRBJ2-1, the CDR3 gives the full variable domain: EAGVTQFPSHSVIEKGQTVTLRCDPISGHDNLYWYRRVMGKEIKFLLHFVKESKQDESGMPNNRFLAERTGGTYSTLKVQPAELEDSGVYFCASSLTEGGRYYNEQFFGPGTRLTVL.

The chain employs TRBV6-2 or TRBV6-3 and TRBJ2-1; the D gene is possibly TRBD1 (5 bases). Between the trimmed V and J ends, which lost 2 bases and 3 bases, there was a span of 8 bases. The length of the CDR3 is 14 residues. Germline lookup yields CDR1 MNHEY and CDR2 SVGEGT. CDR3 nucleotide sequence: TGTGCCAGCAGTTACAGTCAGGGCTACAATGAGCAGTTCTTC. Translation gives CASSYSQGYNEQFF.

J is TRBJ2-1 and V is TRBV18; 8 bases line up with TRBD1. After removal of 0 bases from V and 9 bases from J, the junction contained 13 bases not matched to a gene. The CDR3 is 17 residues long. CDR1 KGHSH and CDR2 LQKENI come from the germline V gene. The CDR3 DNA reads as TGTGCCAGCTCACCACCCCGGGTTACGGGACAGGCTGTTGAGCAGTTCTTC. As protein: CASSPPRVTGQAVEQFF. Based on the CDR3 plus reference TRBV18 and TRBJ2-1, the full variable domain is NAGVMQNPRHLVRRRGQEARLRCSPMKGHSHVYWYRQLPEEGLKFMVYLQKENIIDESGMPKERFSAEFPKEGPSILRIQQVVRGDSAAYFCASSPPRVTGQAVEQFFGPGTRLTVL.

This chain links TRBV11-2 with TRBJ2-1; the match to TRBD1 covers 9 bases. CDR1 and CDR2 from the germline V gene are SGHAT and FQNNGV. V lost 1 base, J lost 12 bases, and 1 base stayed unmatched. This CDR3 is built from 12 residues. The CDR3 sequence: CASSLATGGQFF. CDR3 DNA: TGTGCCAGCAGCTTAGCGACAGGGGGGCAGTTCTTC.

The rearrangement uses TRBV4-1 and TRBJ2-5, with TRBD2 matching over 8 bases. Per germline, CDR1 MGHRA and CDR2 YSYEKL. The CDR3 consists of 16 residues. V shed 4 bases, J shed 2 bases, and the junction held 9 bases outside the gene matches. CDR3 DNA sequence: TGCGCCAGCAGCCGGGGAAGCGGGAGAAGACAAGAGACCCAGTACTTC. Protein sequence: CASSRGSGRRQETQYF.

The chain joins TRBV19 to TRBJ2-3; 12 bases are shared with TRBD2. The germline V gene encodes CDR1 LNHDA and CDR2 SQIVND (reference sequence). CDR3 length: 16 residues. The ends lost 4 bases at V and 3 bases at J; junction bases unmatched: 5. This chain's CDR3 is CASSKLAGGSTDTQYF. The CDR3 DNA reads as TGTGCCAGTAGTAAACTAGCGGGAGGTTCAACAGATACGCAGTATTTT.

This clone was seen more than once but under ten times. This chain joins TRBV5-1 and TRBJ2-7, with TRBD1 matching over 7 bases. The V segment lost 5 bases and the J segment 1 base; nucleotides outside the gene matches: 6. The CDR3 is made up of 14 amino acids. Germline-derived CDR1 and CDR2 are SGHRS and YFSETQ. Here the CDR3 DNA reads TGCGCCAGCAGGCTACTACAGGGGTCCTACGAGCAGTACTTC. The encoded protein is CASRLLQGSYEQYF.

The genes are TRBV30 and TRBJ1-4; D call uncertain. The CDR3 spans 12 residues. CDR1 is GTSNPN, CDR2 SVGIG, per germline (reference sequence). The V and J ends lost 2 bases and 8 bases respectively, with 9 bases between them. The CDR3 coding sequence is TGTGCCTGGAGTCCCCCCTTCGAAAAACTGTTTTTT. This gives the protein CAWSPPFEKLFF.

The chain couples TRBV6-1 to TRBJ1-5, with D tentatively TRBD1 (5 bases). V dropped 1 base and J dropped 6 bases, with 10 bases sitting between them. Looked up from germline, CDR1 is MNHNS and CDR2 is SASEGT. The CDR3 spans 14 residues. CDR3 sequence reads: CASSEERQSQPQHF. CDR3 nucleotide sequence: TGTGCCAGCAGTGAAGAGCGACAGTCTCAGCCCCAGCATTTT.

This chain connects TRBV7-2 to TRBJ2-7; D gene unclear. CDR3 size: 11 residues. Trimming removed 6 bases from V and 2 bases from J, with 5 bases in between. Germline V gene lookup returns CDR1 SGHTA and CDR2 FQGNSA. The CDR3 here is CASRAAYEQYF. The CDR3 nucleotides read TGTGCCAGCAGGGCAGCCTACGAGCAGTACTTC. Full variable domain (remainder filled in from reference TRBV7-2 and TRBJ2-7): GAGVSQSPSNKVTEKGKDVELRCDPISGHTALYWYRQSLGQGLEFLIYFQGNSAPDKSGLPSDRFSAERTGGSVSTLTIQRTQQEDSAVYLCASRAAYEQYFGPGTRLTVT.

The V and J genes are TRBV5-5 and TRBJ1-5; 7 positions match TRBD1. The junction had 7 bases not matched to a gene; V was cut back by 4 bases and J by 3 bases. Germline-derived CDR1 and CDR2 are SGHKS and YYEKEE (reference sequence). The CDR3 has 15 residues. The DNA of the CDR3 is TGTGCCAGCAGCCAATTCGACAGGGCCAATCAGCCCCAGCATTTT. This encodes CASSQFDRANQPQHF. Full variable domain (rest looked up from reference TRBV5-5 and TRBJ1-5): DAGVTQSPTHLIKTRGQQVTLRCSPISGHKSVSWYQQVLGQGPQFIFQYYEKEERGRGNFPDRFSARQFPNYSSELNVNALLLGDSALYLCASSQFDRANQPQHFGDGTRLSIL.

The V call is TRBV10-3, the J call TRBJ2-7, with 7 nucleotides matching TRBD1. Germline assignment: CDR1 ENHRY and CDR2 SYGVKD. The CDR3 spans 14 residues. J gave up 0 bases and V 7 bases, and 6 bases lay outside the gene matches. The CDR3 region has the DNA TGTGCCATCAAAGAGACAGGGAGCTCCTACGAGCAGTACTTC. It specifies CAIKETGSSYEQYF.

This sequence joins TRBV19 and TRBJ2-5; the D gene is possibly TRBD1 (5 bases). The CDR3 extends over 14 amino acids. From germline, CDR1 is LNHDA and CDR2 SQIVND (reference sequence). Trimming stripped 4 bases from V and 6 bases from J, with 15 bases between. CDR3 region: CASSTGKTAKTQYF. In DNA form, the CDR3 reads TGTGCCAGTAGTACAGGGAAAACTGCGAAGACCCAGTACTTC.

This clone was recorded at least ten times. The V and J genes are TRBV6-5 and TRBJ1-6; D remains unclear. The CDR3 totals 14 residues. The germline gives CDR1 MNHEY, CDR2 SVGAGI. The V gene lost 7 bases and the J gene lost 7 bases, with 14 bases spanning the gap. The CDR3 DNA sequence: TGTGCCAGCACCCGGAGCGGACGGAATTCACCCCTCCACTTT. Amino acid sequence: CASTRSGRNSPLHF.

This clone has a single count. CDR3 coding DNA: TGTGCCACCAGCAGAGACCTAGGAAGCGGGGGCCGTTACAATGAGCAGTTCTTC. Protein: CATSRDLGSGGRYNEQFF. This chain links TRBV15 with TRBJ2-1; 8 nucleotides line up with TRBD2. The V segment lost 0 bases and the J segment 4 bases; nucleotides outside the gene matches: 11. From germline, CDR1 is LNHNV and CDR2 YYDKDF (reference sequence). This CDR3 is 18 amino acids long.